These 9 T cell receptor beta chains were all obtained from the same sample, sequenced in a study of identical twins. TCRdb re-called the 5' RACE reads through MiXCR, storing one row per CDR3 protein. Of a few hundred thousand distinct CDR3 sequences in the sample, approximately 14% are singletons; the top ten hold 0.35% to 0.45%. The sample also formed part of further work on yellow fever vaccine responses in identical twins.

The material sequenced was CD4+ T cells sorted from blood. These receptors all stem from a woman aged 18-29 years in good health.

This clonotype was counted many times. V is TRBV4-1 and J is TRBJ2-1; 8 positions match TRBD1. This CDR3 region has 16 residues. Germline V gene data show CDR1 as MGHRA and CDR2 as YSYEKL. With 1 base clipped from V and 3 bases from J, the junction kept 5 bases outside the gene matches. This CDR3 is CASSQGRQGNYNEQFF. The CDR3 nucleotides read TGCGCCAGCAGCCAAGGTCGACAGGGGAACTACAATGAGCAGTTCTTC.

The chain is built from TRBV3-1 and TRBJ2-4; 9 bases line up with TRBD2. CDR1 and CDR2 (germline): LGHDT, YNNKEL (reference sequence). The CDR3 runs 16 residues. Trimming at V came to 4 bases and at J to 8 bases, leaving 12 bases not matched to a gene. The DNA for the CDR3 is TGTGCCAGCAGCCCCCGACTAGCGGTGTGGGGGGACATTCAGTACTTC. It translates to CASSPRLAVWGDIQYF.

The genes are TRBV19 and TRBJ2-3, with 9 bases that match TRBD2. The CDR3 totals 14 residues. The V gene's germline CDR1 is LNHDA and CDR2 SQIVND (reference sequence). Trimming at V came to 6 bases and at J to 5 bases, leaving 6 bases not matched to a gene. CDR3 protein: CASSGGGRGDTQYF. DNA for the CDR3: TGTGCCAGTAGCGGGGGCGGGAGGGGAGATACGCAGTATTTT. The entire variable domain, with the rest obtained from reference TRBV19 and TRBJ2-3, is as follows: DGGITQSPKYLFRKEGQNVTLSCEQNLNHDAMYWYRQDPGQGLRLIYYSQIVNDFQKGDIAEGYSVSREKKESFPLTVTSAQKNPTAFYLCASSGGGRGDTQYFGPGTRLTVL.

A few counts support this clonotype. The V gene is TRBV29-1, the J gene TRBJ2-3; 10 bases are shared with TRBD1. V lost 4 bases, J lost 1 base, and 2 bases stayed unmatched. CDR1 is SQVTM, CDR2 ANQGSEA, per germline. The CDR3 is 14 residues long. CDR3 nucleotides: TGCAGCGTTGCCGGACAGGGGGGCACAGATACGCAGTATTTT. This encodes CSVAGQGGTDTQYF.

At least ten counts were recorded for this clonotype. This chain links TRBV20-1 with TRBJ2-5; D call uncertain. The CDR3 sequence is 9 residues long. CDR1 and CDR2 from the germline V gene are DFQATT and SNEGSKA (reference sequence). Deletions cut 5 bases from V and 5 bases from J, with 3 bases between. CDR3 sequence reads: CSAGETQYF. CDR3 bases: TGCAGTGCTGGTGAGACCCAGTACTTC.

V is TRBV28 and J is TRBJ1-5; 10 nucleotides agree with TRBD1. Trimming cost V 5 bases and J 2 bases; bases outside gene matches: 9. Germline lookup yields CDR1 MDHEN and CDR2 SYDVKM. The CDR3 totals 17 residues. CDR3 nucleotides: TGTGCCAGCAGTAAGACAGGGGGCCAATGGGGCAATCAGCCCCAGCATTTT. Protein product: CASSKTGGQWGNQPQHF.

This rearrangement joins TRBV12-3 or TRBV12-4 to TRBJ2-2; D might be TRBD2 (5 bases). The V gene lost 6 bases and the J gene lost 0 bases, with 17 bases spanning the gap. The CDR3 consists of 17 residues. The CDR3 sequence is CASSLRSWGANTGELFF. The CDR3 bases are TGTGCCAGCAGCTTAAGATCTTGGGGAGCGAACACCGGGGAGCTGTTTTTT.

This clonotype has more than one count but fewer than ten. The V call is TRBV20-1, the J call TRBJ2-1, with D maybe TRBD2 (5 bases). The CDR3 has 13 residues. Looked up from germline, CDR1 is DFQATT and CDR2 is SNEGSKA (reference sequence). Trimming cost V 1 base and J 8 bases, with 12 bases left between them. The CDR3 reads CSARVGALDEQFF. DNA for the CDR3: TGCAGTGCTAGAGTGGGAGCTCTCGATGAGCAGTTCTTC.

This clonotype showed up just a few times. This chain links TRBV24-1 with TRBJ2-3; no reliable D call. The CDR3 contains 14 residues. The germline CDR1 and CDR2 sequences are KGHDR and SFDVKD. With 5 bases removed from V and 2 bases from J, the gap between germline ends came to 10 bases. The CDR3 spells CATSGPGPTDTQYF. The DNA of the CDR3 is TGTGCCACCAGTGGCCCCGGACCCACAGATACGCAGTATTTT.